The 12 T cell receptor beta chains in this list originate from one sample, sequenced in a study of T cells in Graves' hyperthyroidism and ophthalmopathy. Amplification targeted TCR beta CDR3 regions from RNA transcripts. The HTBI set primed first-round TCR CDR3 RT-PCR. MiXCR, applied by TCRdb to the multiplex PCR reads, yields one record per CDR3 protein. The sample shows around 800,000 distinct CDR3 sequences, about two fifths of them seen only once. Sequenced input: blood. All receptors derive from a man between 18 and 35 years old with Graves' hyperthyroidism.

The chain joins TRBV29-1 to TRBJ1-1, with D uncertain. V was trimmed by 8 bases and J by 3 bases, leaving 16 bases between them. Germline CDR1 reads SQVTM; CDR2 reads ANQGSEA. The CDR3 loop spans 13 amino acids. The CDR3 coding sequence is TGCAGCTTAGTCGGGGTGGGTCACACTGAAGCTTTCTTT. Protein: CSLVGVGHTEAFF.

The sample holds a few counts of this clonotype. The chain is built from TRBV2 and TRBJ2-2; D may correspond to TRBD1 or TRBD2 (5 bases each). CDR3 size: 15 residues. The V end was cut by 4 bases, the J end by 6 bases, with 15 bases between. CDR1 is SNHLY, CDR2 FYNNEI, per germline. The DNA for the CDR3 is TGTGCCAGCAGTGTCGAGGGGAATAGGCCCGGGGAGCTGTTTTTT. Protein sequence: CASSVEGNRPGELFF.

This sequence joins TRBV5-1 and TRBJ2-3; tentative D call: TRBD1 (6 bases). The CDR3 consists of 18 residues. Trimming left V 3 bases short and J 0 bases short, with 20 bases between. Germline CDR1 and CDR2: SGHRS and YFSETQ. The CDR3, as DNA: TGCGCCAGCAGCTCGCCCCTCGGACAGAGACGTAGCACAGATACGCAGTATTTT. Translated: CASSSPLGQRRSTDTQYF.

To note about this clonotype: This could be a read error, since a much larger clone is one nucleotide away. The gene calls are TRBV7-9 and TRBJ1-6, with D tentatively TRBD1 (5 bases). CDR1 is SEHNR, CDR2 FQNEAQ, per germline (reference sequence). The CDR3 loop spans 13 amino acids. The CDR3 spells CAGSLGEDSPLHF. The CDR3 nucleotides read TGTGCCGGCAGCTTAGGGGAGGATTCACCCCTCCACTTT.

The rearrangement joins TRBV24-1 to TRBJ2-7; 10 bases match TRBD2. Germline loops: CDR1 KGHDR, CDR2 SFDVKD. The CDR3 is 16 residues long. With V trimmed by 6 bases and J by 4 bases, 11 bases remained unmatched. CDR3 sequence: CATSSYALAGAYEQYF. Written as DNA, the CDR3 is TGTGCCACCAGTTCCTACGCCCTAGCGGGAGCATACGAGCAGTACTTC.

At least ten counts were recorded for this clonotype. The V call is TRBV19, the J call TRBJ1-6; D possibly corresponds to TRBD1 (6 bases). From germline, CDR1 is LNHDA and CDR2 SQIVND (reference sequence). The CDR3 is made up of 14 amino acids. The V end lost 4 bases, the J end lost 7 bases, and 11 bases lay between the germline ends. Here the CDR3 reads CASSRWQGNSPLHF. The CDR3 DNA is TGTGCCAGTAGTAGATGGCAGGGGAATTCACCCCTCCACTTT.

This clonotype came up a few times. One end of the junction varies from germline; a read error may be responsible. The chain links TRBV20-1 to TRBJ2-5; no clear D. This CDR3 is 11 amino acids long. Looked up from germline, CDR1 is DFQATT and CDR2 is SNEGSKA (reference sequence). CDR3 in amino acids: CSTVPKEAQYF. Written as DNA, the CDR3 is TGCAGCACAGTCCCAAAAGAGGCCCAGTACTTC.

This clonotype was seen at least ten times. The chain joins TRBV19 to TRBJ1-1; possible D gene TRBD1, 5 bases. The CDR3 covers 17 residues. Between the trimmed V and J ends, which lost 4 bases and 2 bases, there was a span of 20 bases. Germline-derived CDR1 and CDR2 are LNHDA and SQIVND (reference sequence). This chain's CDR3 is CASSTWSDVTVNTEAFF. DNA of the CDR3: TGTGCCAGTAGTACCTGGAGTGATGTGACAGTCAACACTGAAGCTTTCTTT.

This clonotype appeared a few times. The V and J genes are TRBV6-5 and TRBJ1-2; D gene uncertain. The CDR3 sequence is 13 residues long. The V gene's germline CDR1 is MNHEY and CDR2 SVGAGI. V was trimmed by 2 bases and J by 4 bases, leaving 8 bases between them. Written as DNA, the CDR3 is TGTGCCAGCAGTTACGCGGCCGGCTATGGCTACACCTTC. This encodes CASSYAAGYGYTF.

On this clonotype: One end of the junction fails to match germline, which may point to a read error. V and J are TRBV10-3 and TRBJ1-5; tentative D call: TRBD1 (5 bases). CDR3 length: 15 residues. CDR1 ENHRY and CDR2 SYGVKD come from the germline V gene. CDR3 amino acids: CTISAVRGGYQPQHF. The CDR3 region has the DNA TGTACCATCAGTGCCGTGAGGGGCGGCTATCAGCCCCAGCATTTT.

Many counts were recorded for this clonotype. In DNA form, the CDR3 reads TGCGCCAGCAGTGAAGGGACAGGGGAGAACGGGGAGCTGTTTTTT. It codes for CASSEGTGENGELFF. The V and J genes are TRBV10-1 and TRBJ2-2, with TRBD1 matching 10 bases. There are 15 residues in the CDR3. Per germline, CDR1 WNHNN and CDR2 SYGVQD (reference sequence). J lost 7 bases, V lost 3 bases, and 5 bases had no gene match.

This clonotype was counted between two and nine times. This sequence joins TRBV7-9 and TRBJ2-7, with TRBD2 matching 7 bases. From germline, CDR1 is SEHNR and CDR2 FQNEAQ (reference sequence). The junction had 5 bases not matched to a gene; V was cut back by 6 bases and J by 3 bases. CDR3 length: 13 residues. The CDR3, as DNA: TGTGCCAGCAGTCCGGGGGGTTTCTACGAGCAGTACTTC. Translated, it gives CASSPGGFYEQYF.